This T cell receptor (beta chain) was recovered during a study of vaccination and CD4 T cells after COVID-19. Study overall: Cultures designated as controls were supplied with a CEFX pool, an HIV-1 Nef pool, or no peptide.

Treatment denoted: approximately 9-day PBMC culture with coronavirus spike peptide pools or control peptides (ViraFEST assay). Via ViraFEST, peptide pools expanded antigen-specific T cells before TCR sequencing. This clonotype was observed a handful of times. Its specificity is not known. With the Oncomine TCR Beta short-read assay, DNA from cultured CD4+ T cells was sequenced. Each CDR3 protein gets one entry after TCRdb re-called the PCR reads with MiXCR. This repertoire shows over 20,000 distinct CDR3 sequences, 60% to 75% found once; its top ten account for more than 6.5%. The clonotype originates from a human donor who had recovered from COVID-19. Sequencing input: CD4+ T cells from blood, cultured in vitro.

The CDR3 sequence is CASSPDRVGATQYF. CDR3 nucleotide sequence: TGTGCCAGCAGTCCAGACAGGGTAGGGGCTACGCAGTATTTT. The rearrangement links TRBV2 to TRBJ2-3; 7 bases line up with TRBD1. The CDR3 covers 14 residues. The V gene's germline CDR1 is SNHLY and CDR2 FYNNEI. The J segment lost 8 bases and the V segment lost 5 bases, leaving 10 bases of the junction unmatched.